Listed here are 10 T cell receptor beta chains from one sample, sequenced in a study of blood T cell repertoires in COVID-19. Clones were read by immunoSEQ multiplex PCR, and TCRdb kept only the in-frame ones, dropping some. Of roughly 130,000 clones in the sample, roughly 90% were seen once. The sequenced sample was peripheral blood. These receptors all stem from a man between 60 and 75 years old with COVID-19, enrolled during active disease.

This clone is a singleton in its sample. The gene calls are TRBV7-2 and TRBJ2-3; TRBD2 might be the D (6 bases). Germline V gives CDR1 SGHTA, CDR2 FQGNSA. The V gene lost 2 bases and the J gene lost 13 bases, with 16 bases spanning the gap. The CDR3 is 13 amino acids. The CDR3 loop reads CASSLRAQEGEYF. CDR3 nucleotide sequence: TGTGCCAGCAGCTTAAGGGCACAGGAGGGAGAGTATTTT.

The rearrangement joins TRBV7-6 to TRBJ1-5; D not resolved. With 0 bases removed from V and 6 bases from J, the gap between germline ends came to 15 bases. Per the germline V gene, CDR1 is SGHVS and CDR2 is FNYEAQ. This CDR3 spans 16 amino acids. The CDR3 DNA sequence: TGTGCCAGCAGCTTAGCCGCGTTTCTCGTTACTCAGCCCCAGCATTTT. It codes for CASSLAAFLVTQPQHF.

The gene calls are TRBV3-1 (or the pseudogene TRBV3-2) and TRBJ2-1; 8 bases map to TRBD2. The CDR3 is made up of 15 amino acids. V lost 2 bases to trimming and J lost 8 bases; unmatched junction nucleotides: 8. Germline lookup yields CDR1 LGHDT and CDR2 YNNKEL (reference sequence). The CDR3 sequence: CASSQRAGGVDEQFF. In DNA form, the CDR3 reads TGTGCCAGCAGCCAACGGGCGGGAGGAGTCGATGAGCAGTTCTTC.

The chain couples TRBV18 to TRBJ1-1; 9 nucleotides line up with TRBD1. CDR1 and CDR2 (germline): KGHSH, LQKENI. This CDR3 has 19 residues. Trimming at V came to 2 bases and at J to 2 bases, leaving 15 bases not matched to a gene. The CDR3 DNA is TGTGCCAGCTCACCAAAAGGACCCGGACAGGGGCCCACTAACACTGAAGCTTTCTTT. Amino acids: CASSPKGPGQGPTNTEAFF.

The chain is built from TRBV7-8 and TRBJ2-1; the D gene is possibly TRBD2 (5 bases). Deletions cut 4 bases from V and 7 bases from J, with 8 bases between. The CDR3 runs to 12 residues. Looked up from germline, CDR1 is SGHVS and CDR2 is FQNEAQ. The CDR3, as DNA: TGTGCCAGCAGCTACCGAGGGAATGAGCAGTTCTTC. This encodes CASSYRGNEQFF.

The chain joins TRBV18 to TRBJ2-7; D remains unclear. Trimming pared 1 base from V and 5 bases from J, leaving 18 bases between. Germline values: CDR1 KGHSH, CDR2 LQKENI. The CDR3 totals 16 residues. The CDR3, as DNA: TGTGCCAGCTCACCACGGAAACCCCCAACCGAGGACGAGCAGTACTTC. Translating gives CASSPRKPPTEDEQYF.

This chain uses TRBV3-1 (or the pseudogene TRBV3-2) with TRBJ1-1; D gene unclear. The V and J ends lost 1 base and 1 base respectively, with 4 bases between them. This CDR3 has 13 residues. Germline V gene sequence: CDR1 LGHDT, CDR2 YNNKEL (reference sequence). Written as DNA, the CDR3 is TGTGCCAGCAGCCAAGTCCGGAACACTGAAGCTTTCTTT. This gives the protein CASSQVRNTEAFF.

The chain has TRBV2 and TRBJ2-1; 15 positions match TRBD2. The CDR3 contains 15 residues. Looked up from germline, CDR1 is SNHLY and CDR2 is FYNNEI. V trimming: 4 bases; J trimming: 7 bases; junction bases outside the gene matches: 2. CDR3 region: CASSGTSGRGNEQFF. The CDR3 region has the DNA TGTGCCAGCAGTGGGACTAGCGGGAGGGGGAATGAGCAGTTCTTC.

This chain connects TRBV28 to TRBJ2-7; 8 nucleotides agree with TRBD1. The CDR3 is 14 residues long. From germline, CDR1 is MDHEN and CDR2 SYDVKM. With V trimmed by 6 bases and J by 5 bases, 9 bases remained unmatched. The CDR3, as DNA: TGTGCCAGCAGCCTGACAGGGGCCAGGGACGAGCAGTACTTC. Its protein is CASSLTGARDEQYF.

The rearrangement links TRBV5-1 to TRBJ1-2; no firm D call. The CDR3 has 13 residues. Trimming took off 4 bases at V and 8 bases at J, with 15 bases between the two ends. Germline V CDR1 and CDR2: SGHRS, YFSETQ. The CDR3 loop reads CASSTELLFGYTF. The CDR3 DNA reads TGCGCCAGCAGCACCGAGCTTCTGTTCGGCTACACCTTC.